What follows are 2 T cell receptor beta chains derived from one specimen sequenced in a study of cytomegalovirus exposure and HLA in healthy donors. The study ran its PCR with 60 Vbeta and 13 Jbeta primers. Sequenced by immunoSEQ multiplex PCR; TCRdb stores in-frame clones only, minus some. The sample has 130,000 or so clones; 70% to 80% are singletons. Sequenced input: PBMCs. The receptors were gathered from a man aged 45-65 years in good health and CMV-seronegative.

This clone showed up just once. This chain links TRBV27 with TRBJ2-1, with 8 positions matching TRBD1. The CDR3 length is 16 residues. The junction had 5 bases not matched to a gene; V was cut back by 2 bases and J by 2 bases. Germline values: CDR1 MNHEY, CDR2 SMNVEV (reference sequence). The CDR3 region is CASSLEQGVPYNEQFF. DNA for the CDR3: TGTGCCAGCAGTTTAGAACAGGGGGTCCCCTACAATGAGCAGTTCTTC.

The genes are TRBV27 and TRBJ2-5; 15 nucleotides align to TRBD2. Germline-derived CDR1 and CDR2 are MNHEY and SMNVEV (reference sequence). The V segment lost 4 bases and the J segment 5 bases; nucleotides outside the gene matches: 2. The CDR3 has 15 amino acids. The CDR3: CASSSGLAGGETQYF. Here the CDR3 DNA reads TGTGCCAGCAGTTCCGGACTAGCGGGAGGGGAGACCCAGTACTTC.